This paragraph reports one T cell receptor (beta chain). The antigen is undetermined. Documented time point: week 35, safety follow-up. The study gave 300 ug of mutant IDH1 20-mer peptide per vaccine dose, with topical imiquimod. At weeks 1, 3, 5, 7, 11, 15, 19 and 23, patients received a vaccination, eight in all. Assay: immunoSEQ multiplex PCR; the TCRdb copy retains only in-frame clones and omits some. The top ten hold 12% of the sample, which has about 68,000 clones, less than 90% seen once. This CDR3 has 13 residues. Per germline, CDR1 SGHRS and CDR2 YFSETQ. V was pared by 10 bases and J by 4 bases, with 8 bases of the junction left unmatched. These data belong to a study of a mutant IDH1 vaccine in newly diagnosed glioma. Study-level points and caveats: Among all patients, vaccine-induced immune responses occurred in around 93%. Variations in leading peripheral T cell clonotypes appeared to have no connection with pseudoprogression.

The sequencing here drew on PBMCs, taken from a glioma patient whose treatment included an IDH1 peptide vaccine. The chain joins TRBV5-1 to TRBJ1-1; 9 bases align to TRBD1. This receptor was obtained from a young man with glioma. The DNA of the CDR3 is TGCGCCGCCAGGGGACAGGGAGGCACTGAAGCTTTCTTT. It codes for CAARGQGGTEAFF.